This T cell receptor (beta chain) was sequenced for a study of T cell responses to AZD1222 COVID-19 vaccine (dated by TCRdb to the early 2020s). Background for the entire study: TCR sequencing was performed for 230 to 250 trial participants, of whom some 200 were given two doses of AZD1222 and around 25 were given two doses of MenACWY control vaccine. Trial participants were enrolled by age into 18-55, 56-69 and 70-plus year subgroups, with roughly 150, 30 and 60 TCR-sequenced participants respectively.

Via the germline V gene, CDR1 is KGHSH and CDR2 LQKENI. The CDR3 spans 15 residues, from the cysteine through the phenylalanine. The entry retains the CDR3 DNA only, 45 bases that are in frame from base 1. Trimming at the junction amounts to 3 bases on V and 4 bases on J, and the germline ends lie 15 bases apart. The CDR3 regions of human TCRbeta chains were analyzed by immunosequencing. The paper's data handling went like this. TCRs in the repertoires were compared against a reference library of SARS-CoV-2-specific TCRs that had been generated with the MIRA antigen-specificity platform. Breadth was defined as the fraction of unique TCRs that were SARS-CoV-2-associated, and depth was defined as the fraction of total T cells that were SARS-CoV-2-associated. Using the MIRA data, each spike-specific TCR was assigned both to the spike region to which the TCR was reactive and to a CD4 or CD8 class. Log10-transformed breadth and depth values were compared by one-way ANOVA with Sidak's multiple comparisons tests. Sourced from immuneACCESS, this table was stored by TCRdb with only in-frame sequences that have V and J called. A share of the clones is absent; for the studies checked, an unresolved V gene accounts for under half, and the remainder has no known explanation. V and J calls and clone size come straight from that table; D and trimming were deduced from the DNA. The table for this sample lists fewer than 200,000 clones; about 91% of them were counted only once. The ten largest make up less than 4.5% of the sample.

Interpreted using the paper, the time point label stands for: baseline before first vaccination. The treatment or condition tag for this specimen amounts to: meningococcal conjugate vaccine given as trial control. Samples from vaccinated people were obtained from the UK trials COV001 and COV002, which included a single-blind randomized controlled phase 2/3 trial of AZD1222 (ChAdOx1 nCoV-19) in healthy adults. For TCRbeta chain sequencing, PBMC samples were collected from trial participants at day 0 and at day 28 after the second dose. In regard to this clone: Which antigen it targets is not known. The input lacks base qualities; no much larger clone sits a single base away.

General findings and caveats noted by the study authors: Only five or six AZD1222 recipients were SARS-CoV-2 seropositive at baseline, limiting conclusions about previously exposed vaccinees. Nearly half of unique spike-specific TCRs reportedly recognized epitopes outside regions mutated in the B.1.351 and B.1.1.7 variants. In the small 56-69-year group, the increase in depth fell short of significance, most likely because of low power. A significant rise in spike-specific TCR breadth and depth was observed after two AZD1222 doses relative to day 0 and relative to MenACWY recipients. Participants were mostly white British and included more females than males, and it was suggested by the authors that clonal diversity may have been underestimated. The whole spike protein was spanned by vaccine-associated CD4 TCRs, and dominant responses were seen in regions 160-218 and 743-854. Because no day 14 peak-response samples were available, the repertoires could be characterized only after the peak T cell response.

The sequence was obtained from an adult in good health. The sequence is built from TRBV18 and TRBJ1-2; the D gene is unclear. Sample: peripheral blood, taken on day 0 of MenACWY control vaccination. The CDR3: CASSPGSTAPYGYTF. At the DNA level, the sequence is TGTGCCAGCTCACCGGGAAGCACCGCCCCCTATGGCTACACCTTC. The variable domain in full, with residues beyond the CDR3 obtained from the reference TRBV18 and TRBJ1-2 genes, is NAGVMQNPRHLVRRRGQEARLRCSPMKGHSHVYWYRQLPEEGLKFMVYLQKENIIDESGMPKERFSAEFPKEGPSILRIQQVVRGDSAAYFCASSPGSTAPYGYTFGSGTRLTVV.